Below are 9 T cell receptor beta chains sequenced from a single sample in a study of tumor-infiltrating lymphocytes in primary liver carcinoma. TCR beta cDNA came from approximately 540 ng total RNA, primed with a constant-region primer. Amplification in three nested multiplex PCR rounds with slightly modified ARM-PCR gave rise to TCR beta libraries. PCR rounds one and two used TRBV1-TRBV30 forward primers with a C-beta reverse primer for 10 cycles each. One entry per CDR3 protein results from TCRdb running MiXCR on the multiplex PCR reads. The sample has fewer than 110,000 distinct CDR3 sequences; about two thirds are singletons. DNA and RNA were both co-extracted from approximately 20-30 mg of bulk tissue that had not been sorted. The sample comprised liver tumor tissue from sampling region 2. As to subset: tumor region T2, inferior pole. The receptors stem from a woman in her sixties or seventies with primary liver carcinoma and hepatitis B virus infection.

Notes on this clonotype: A much larger clone lies one base from this, so it may be a read error. The rearrangement links TRBV25-1 to TRBJ1-2; D uncertain. Looked up from germline, CDR1 is MGHDK and CDR2 is SYGVNS. The CDR3 extends over 15 amino acids. CDR3 region: CASSAATAQNYGYSF. The CDR3 DNA reads as TGTGCCAGCAGTGCCGCGACGGCTCAAAACTATGGCTACAGCTTC.

This clonotype was recorded a few times. The chain carries TRBV24-1 and TRBJ2-2; D uncertain. Germline-derived CDR1 and CDR2 are KGHDR and SFDVKD. CDR3 size: 11 residues. V was pared by 7 bases and J by 7 bases, with 6 bases between. CDR3 in amino acids: CATRDHGELFF. In nucleotides, the CDR3 is TGTGCCACCAGAGACCACGGGGAGCTGTTTTTT.

The sample holds many counts of this clonotype. This chain joins TRBV7-9 and TRBJ2-3, with D uncertain. This CDR3 has 12 residues. With 4 bases removed from V and 5 bases from J, the gap between germline ends came to 7 bases. Germline V gives CDR1 SEHNR, CDR2 FQNEAQ (reference sequence). CDR3 in amino acids: CASSYFVDTQYF. The CDR3 DNA sequence: TGTGCCAGCAGCTATTTTGTAGATACGCAGTATTTT.

Of note for this clonotype: A much larger clone is a single base away; this may be a read error. This chain uses TRBV5-4 with TRBJ2-7; D unresolved. Germline CDR1 and CDR2: SGHNT and YYREEE (reference sequence). The CDR3 loop spans 11 amino acids. As DNA, the CDR3 is TGTACCAGCAGCTCCCAGTACGAGCAGTACTTC. Translation gives CTSSSQYEQYF.

Notes on this clonotype: A much bigger clone sits one base away, suggesting this may be a read error. V gene TRBV12-3 or TRBV12-4 combines with J gene TRBJ2-5; maybe TRBD2 (6 bases). The CDR3 loop spans 13 amino acids. CDR3 DNA: TGTGCCAACGGGAAGCTAGCGCAAGCGACCCAGTACTTC. This sequence encodes CANGKLAQATQYF.

As to this clonotype: This may be a read error: a much more frequent sequence differs by one nucleotide. The V and J genes are TRBV28 and TRBJ1-2, with TRBD1 matching over 7 bases. CDR3 size: 15 residues. V dropped 7 bases and J dropped 2; count of bases not matched to a gene: 10. Germline lookup yields CDR1 MDHEN and CDR2 SYDVKM. The CDR3 protein is CASTPGTEGNYGYTF. The CDR3 DNA sequence: TGTGCCAGCACCCCGGGGACAGAAGGGAACTATGGCTACACCTTC.

To note about this clonotype: The CDR3 carries no conserved terminal phenylalanine or tryptophan, so it likely arises from a read error. The DNA is omitted, as the CDR3 cannot be located on it reliably, and the CDR3 follows TCRdb's listing. The rearrangement uses TRBV11-1 and TRBJ2-1; TRBD2, the table's D call, was not compared with the DNA. Both ends counted, the CDR3 spans 17 residues. Per the germline V gene, CDR1 is SGHAT and CDR2 is FQDESV (reference sequence). The CDR3 region is CASSLGFGGLSYNEQLI.

This clonotype is a singleton in its sample. The gene calls are TRBV7-6 and TRBJ2-1; the D gene is possibly TRBD2 (6 bases). Trimming took off 4 bases at V and 1 base at J, with 14 bases between the two ends. Germline lookup yields CDR1 SGHVS and CDR2 FNYEAQ. The CDR3 is made up of 16 amino acids. CDR3 amino acids: CASSSSGRQSYNEQFF. The DNA of the CDR3 is TGTGCCAGCAGCTCTAGTGGGAGGCAGTCCTACAATGAGCAGTTCTTC.

This clonotype has only one observation. Without the conserved terminal phenylalanine or tryptophan, this CDR3 likely stems from a read error. The chain combines TRBV7-3 with TRBJ2-1; perhaps TRBD2 as D (5 bases). The CDR3 extends over 15 amino acids. V lost 4 bases and J lost 3, with 13 bases in between. The germline CDR1 and CDR2 sequences are SGHTA and FQGTGA. CDR3 amino acids: CASSSSNGNYNEQFL. CDR3 DNA: TGTGCCAGCAGCTCCTCTAACGGGAACTACAATGAGCAGTTCCTC.